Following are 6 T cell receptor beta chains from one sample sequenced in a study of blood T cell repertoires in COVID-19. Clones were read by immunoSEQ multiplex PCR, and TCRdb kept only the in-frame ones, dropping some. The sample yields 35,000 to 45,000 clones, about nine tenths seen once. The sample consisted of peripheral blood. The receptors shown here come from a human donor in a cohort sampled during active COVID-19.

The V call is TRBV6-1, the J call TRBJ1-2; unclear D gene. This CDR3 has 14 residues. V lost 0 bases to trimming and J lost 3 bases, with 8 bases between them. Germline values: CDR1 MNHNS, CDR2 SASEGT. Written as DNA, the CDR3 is TGTGCCAGCAGTGAAGCGGGCCCGGACTATGGCTACACCTTC. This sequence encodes CASSEAGPDYGYTF.

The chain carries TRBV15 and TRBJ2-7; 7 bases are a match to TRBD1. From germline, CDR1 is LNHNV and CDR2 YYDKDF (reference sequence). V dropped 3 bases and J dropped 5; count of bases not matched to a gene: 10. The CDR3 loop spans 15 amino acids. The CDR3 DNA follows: TGTGCCACCAGCAGGGCCGGCAGGGGGTCCCACGAGCAGTACTTC. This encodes CATSRAGRGSHEQYF. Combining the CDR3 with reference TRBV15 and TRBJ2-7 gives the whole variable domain DAMVIQNPRYQVTQFGKPVTLSCSQTLNHNVMYWYQQKSSQAPKLLFHYYDKDFNNEADTPDNFQSRRPNTSFCFLDIRSPGLGDTAMYLCATSRAGRGSHEQYFGPGTRLTVT.

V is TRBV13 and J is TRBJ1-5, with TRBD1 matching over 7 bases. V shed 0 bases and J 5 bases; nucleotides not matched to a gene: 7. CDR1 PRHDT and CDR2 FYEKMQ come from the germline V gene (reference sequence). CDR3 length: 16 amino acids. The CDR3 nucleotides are TGTGCCAGCAGCTTAGGAGGGGGGACAGATCATCAGCCCCAGCATTTT. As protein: CASSLGGGTDHQPQHF.

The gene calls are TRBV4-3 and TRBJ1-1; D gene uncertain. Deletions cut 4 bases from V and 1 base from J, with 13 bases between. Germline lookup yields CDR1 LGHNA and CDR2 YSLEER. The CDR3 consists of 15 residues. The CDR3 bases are TGCGCCAGCAGCCGTAATTCGGGGAAGAACACTGAAGCTTTCTTT. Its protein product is CASSRNSGKNTEAFF.

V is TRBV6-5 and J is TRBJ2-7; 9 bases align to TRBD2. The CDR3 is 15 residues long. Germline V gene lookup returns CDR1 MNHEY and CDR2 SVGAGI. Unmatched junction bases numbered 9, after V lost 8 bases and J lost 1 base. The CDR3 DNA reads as TGTGCCAGCCTCCCTGCGGGGGGGCGATCCTACGAGCAGTACTTC. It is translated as CASLPAGGRSYEQYF.

The CDR3 DNA reads TGTGCCAGCAGCCAAATACAGGGACCTTCTGATGGCTACACCTTC. This encodes CASSQIQGPSDGYTF. This chain uses TRBV3-1 (or the pseudogene TRBV3-2) with TRBJ1-2; D is perhaps TRBD1 (6 bases). Germline loops: CDR1 LGHDT, CDR2 YNNKEL (reference sequence). The CDR3 is 15 amino acids. The ends were cut back, 2 bases at V and 6 bases at J, with 16 bases in the middle.